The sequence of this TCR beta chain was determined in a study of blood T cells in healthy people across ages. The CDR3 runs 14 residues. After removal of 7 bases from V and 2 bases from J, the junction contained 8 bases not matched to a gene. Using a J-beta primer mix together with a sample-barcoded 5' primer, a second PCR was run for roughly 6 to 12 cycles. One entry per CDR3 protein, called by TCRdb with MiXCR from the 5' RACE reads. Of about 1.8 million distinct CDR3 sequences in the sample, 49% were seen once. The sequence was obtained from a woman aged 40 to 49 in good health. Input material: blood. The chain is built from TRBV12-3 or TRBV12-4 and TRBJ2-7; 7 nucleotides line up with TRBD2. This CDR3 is CASTLGGNTYEQYF. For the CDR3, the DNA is TGTGCCAGCACACTGGGAGGGAATACCTACGAGCAGTACTTC.